The TCR beta chain under discussion was sequenced for a study of technical replicates of blood from several donors. This table comes from immunoSEQ multiplex PCR, and its TCRdb copy is limited to in-frame clones, with some not included. The sample lists 98,000 or so clones; 95% were seen once. V was clipped by 4 bases and J by 3 bases, with 6 bases between them. The CDR3 contains 12 residues. Germline lookup yields CDR1 SGHRS and CDR2 YFSETQ. The source of this sequence is a human donor in good health. What was sequenced was T cells isolated from PBMCs. The chain recombines TRBV5-1 with TRBJ2-3; D ambiguous. The CDR3: CASSVKTDTQYF. For the CDR3, the DNA is TGCGCCAGCAGCGTTAAAACAGATACGCAGTATTTT.